This section outlines one T cell receptor beta chain sequence together with its context. Its target is unknown. The sample is drawn from a study of shared clonotypes between healthy human individuals. Germline V lookup: CDR1 SGHTA, CDR2 FQGNSA. The CDR3 is 17 amino acids. V was clipped by 3 bases and J by 3 bases; unmatched bases: 7. TCRdb's copy holds only in-frame clones and misses some; the assay was immunoSEQ multiplex PCR. The sample lists some 2.4 million clones, approximately 93% occurring once. Study results and limitations: In the sorted subsets, rarefaction showed sequencing was incomplete despite large depth.

The sequencing input was naive CD4+ T cells from PBMCs. Stated subset: CD45RA+ positively selected. V usage is TRBV7-2 and J usage is TRBJ2-1; TRBD2 matches 11 bases. The sequence came from a young man in good health. Some clones in this sample may be carry-over from other donors' samples. The CDR3 reads CASSFLAGGEDYNEQFF. The CDR3 DNA sequence: TGTGCCAGCAGCTTTCTAGCGGGAGGTGAGGACTACAATGAGCAGTTCTTC.